This T cell receptor beta chain was sequenced for a study of OX40 agonist ivuxolimab in advanced cancers. As for the study in general: Patients were infused with ivuxolimab every 2 weeks at 0.01 to 10 mg/kg. Notes on the study in general: Fewer expanded clones were found on average in CD4+ than in CD8+ T cells.

The CDR3 runs 15 residues. V lost 5 bases to trimming and J lost 5 bases; unmatched junction nucleotides: 9. Germline CDR1 MNHEY, CDR2 SVGAGI. Libraries were prepared by immunoSEQ multiplex PCR; TCRdb keeps only in-frame clonotypes and omits some of them. The data show tens of thousands of clones, less than 90% seen once. In the case of this clone: What it recognizes is unknown.

Sequenced here: CD4+ or CD8+ T cells sorted from blood, sampled in a trial of the OX40 agonist ivuxolimab. The TCR sequence derives from an adult with an advanced solid tumor such as melanoma, head and neck, liver or kidney cancer. This chain joins TRBV6-5 and TRBJ2-3, with TRBD2 identical over 8 bases. Here the CDR3 reads CASSTLAGGEDTQYF. CDR3 nucleotide sequence: TGTGCCAGCAGTACCCTTGCGGGGGGAGAAGATACGCAGTATTTT.